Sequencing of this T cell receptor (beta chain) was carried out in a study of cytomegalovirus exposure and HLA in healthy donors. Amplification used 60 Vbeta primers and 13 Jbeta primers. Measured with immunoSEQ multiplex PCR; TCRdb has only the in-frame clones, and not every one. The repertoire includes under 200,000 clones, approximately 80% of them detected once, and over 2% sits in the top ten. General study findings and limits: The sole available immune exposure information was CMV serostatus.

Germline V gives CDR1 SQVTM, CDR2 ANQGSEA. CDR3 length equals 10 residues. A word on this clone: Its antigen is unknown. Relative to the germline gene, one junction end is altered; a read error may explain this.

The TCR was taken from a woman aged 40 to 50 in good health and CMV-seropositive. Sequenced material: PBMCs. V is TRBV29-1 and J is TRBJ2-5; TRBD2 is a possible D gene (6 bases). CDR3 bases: TGCAGCGTTGGAGAGGACTATGCGCACTTC. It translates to CSVGEDYAHF.